The next 23 T cell receptor beta chains were all read from a single sample in a study of blood T cell repertoires in COVID-19. The table came from immunoSEQ multiplex PCR; TCRdb's copy has only in-frame clones and leaves some out. The sample holds about 76,000 clones, roughly 80% seen once. Input material: peripheral blood. These receptors originate from a woman in her sixties or seventies with acute or convalescent COVID-19.

The chain couples TRBV12-5 to TRBJ2-3, with 7 bases matching TRBD1. This CDR3 has 16 residues. The V gene end was trimmed by 7 bases and the J gene end by 0 bases; junction bases not matched to a gene: 10. CDR1 is LGHNT, CDR2 FRNRAP, per germline. Here the CDR3 reads CASVSLQGFSTDTQYF. In DNA, the CDR3 is TGTGCTAGTGTCTCTTTACAGGGGTTTAGCACAGATACGCAGTATTTT.

J is TRBJ1-3 and V is TRBV10-3, with D uncertain. The CDR3 covers 15 residues. Germline lookup yields CDR1 ENHRY and CDR2 SYGVKD. V lost 1 base and J 4 bases, leaving 11 bases between the germline ends. The CDR3 protein is CAISEWEGFGNTIYF. CDR3 sequence (DNA): TGTGCCATCAGTGAGTGGGAGGGTTTCGGAAACACCATATATTTT.

This sequence joins TRBV2 and TRBJ1-1, with 9 bases identical to TRBD1. Germline V gives CDR1 SNHLY, CDR2 FYNNEI. The CDR3 has 16 residues. V lost 5 bases to trimming and J lost 4 bases; unmatched junction nucleotides: 11. The CDR3 coding sequence is TGTGCCAGCAGTAAGGGAGAAGCGGGACAGGGCACTGAAGCTTTCTTT. It translates to CASSKGEAGQGTEAFF.

This clone was seen only a few times. CDR3 sequence reads: CASDTGDSNQPQHF. CDR3 DNA sequence: TGTGCCAGCGATACAGGGGACAGCAATCAGCCCCAGCATTTT. V gene TRBV10-3 combines with J gene TRBJ1-5, with 7 bases fitting TRBD1. Germline CDR1 and CDR2: ENHRY and SYGVKD. This CDR3 spans 14 amino acids. The V and J ends lost 10 bases and 1 base, in that order; junction bases with no gene match: 7.

The chain carries TRBV3-1 (or the pseudogene TRBV3-2) and TRBJ2-5; TRBD1 matches 7 bases. The germline CDR1 and CDR2 sequences are LGHDT and YNNKEL (reference sequence). CDR3 length: 15 amino acids. V lost 0 bases and J lost 5; bases outside the gene matches: 6. The DNA for the CDR3 is TGTGCCAGCAGCCAAGATCGAGGGGGCGGGGAGACCCAGTACTTC. This encodes CASSQDRGGGETQYF.

CDR3 sequence reads: CASSIDTTLGGQPYEQYF. DNA of the CDR3: TGTGCCAGTAGTATAGATACTACATTGGGGGGACAGCCCTACGAGCAGTACTTC. The chain uses TRBV19 and TRBJ2-7; D might be TRBD1 (7 bases). Germline CDR1 and CDR2: LNHDA and SQIVND (reference sequence). V was cut by 0 bases and J by 2 bases, with 20 bases left in between. The CDR3 covers 18 residues.

V usage is TRBV28 and J usage is TRBJ2-7; D possibly corresponds to TRBD2 (6 bases). The CDR3 totals 15 residues. Trimming took off 8 bases at V and 4 bases at J, with 21 bases between the two ends. Germline lookup yields CDR1 MDHEN and CDR2 SYDVKM. This CDR3 reads CASSGGTPPIYEQYF. CDR3 DNA: TGTGCCAGCTCAGGAGGGACTCCCCCAATTTACGAGCAGTACTTC.

V and J are TRBV6-5 and TRBJ1-1; weak D call: TRBD1 (5 bases). V was shortened by 6 bases and J by 2 bases, with 13 bases between the two germline ends. Germline V gene sequence: CDR1 MNHEY, CDR2 SVGAGI. CDR3 length: 14 amino acids. The CDR3 loop reads CASRPSGTNTEAFF. In nucleotides, the CDR3 is TGTGCCAGCAGACCCTCGGGGACTAACACTGAAGCTTTCTTT.

J is TRBJ1-1 and V is TRBV5-6; 9 bases are a match to TRBD1. This CDR3 comprises 15 residues. J lost 2 bases, V lost 4 bases, and 6 bases had no gene match. Germline V gene sequence: CDR1 SGHDT, CDR2 YYEEEE. Written as DNA, the CDR3 is TGTGCCAGCAGCGGGGACAGGGAAGGAAACACTGAAGCTTTCTTT. Translation: CASSGDREGNTEAFF.

V and J are TRBV6-5 and TRBJ1-5; 11 bases are a match to TRBD1. Germline-derived CDR1 and CDR2 are MNHEY and SVGAGI. The trim removed 6 bases at V and 4 bases at J, leaving 2 bases unmatched. This CDR3 contains 14 residues. CDR3 region: CASRGTGGNQPQHF. CDR3 sequence (DNA): TGTGCCAGCAGAGGGACAGGGGGAAATCAGCCCCAGCATTTT.

The chain combines TRBV2 with TRBJ2-3, with D perhaps TRBD1 (5 bases). This CDR3 has 14 residues. Germline CDR1 is SNHLY and CDR2 is FYNNEI. V was shortened by 6 bases and J by 1 base, with 11 bases between the two germline ends. Written as DNA, the CDR3 is TGTGCCAGCAGCAGGGTTAAAGGCACAGATACGCAGTATTTT. This gives the protein CASSRVKGTDTQYF.

In its sample, this clone was seen many times. The rearrangement uses TRBV7-9 and TRBJ1-2, with TRBD1 as a possible D gene (6 bases). The V end was cut by 3 bases, the J end by 6 bases, with 11 bases between. This CDR3 comprises 13 residues. The germline gives CDR1 SEHNR, CDR2 FQNEAQ (reference sequence). The CDR3 DNA reads as TGTGCCAGCAGCTTCCCACAGGGCGATGGCTACACCTTC. Residues: CASSFPQGDGYTF.

This clone has just a few counts. CDR3 amino acids: CASSRTGTNQPQHF. CDR3 bases: TGTGCCAGCAGTAGGACAGGGACGAATCAGCCCCAGCATTTT. This chain connects TRBV6-1 to TRBJ1-5; TRBD1 agrees at 8 bases. This CDR3 is 14 amino acids long. V shed 5 bases and J 4 bases; nucleotides not matched to a gene: 4. CDR1 and CDR2 from the germline V gene are MNHNS and SASEGT.

The chain links TRBV5-5 to TRBJ1-5; D not resolved. This CDR3 has 15 residues. V shed 0 bases and J shed 0 bases, with 7 bases lying between them. The V gene's germline CDR1 is SGHKS and CDR2 YYEKEE (reference sequence). This chain's CDR3 is CASSLVGNSNQPQHF. The DNA for the CDR3 is TGTGCCAGCAGCTTGGTCGGGAATAGCAATCAGCCCCAGCATTTT. The complete variable domain, with remaining parts taken from reference TRBV5-5 and TRBJ1-5, reads DAGVTQSPTHLIKTRGQQVTLRCSPISGHKSVSWYQQVLGQGPQFIFQYYEKEERGRGNFPDRFSARQFPNYSSELNVNALLLGDSALYLCASSLVGNSNQPQHFGDGTRLSIL.

CDR3 amino acids: CASSLDTNQPQHF. CDR3 DNA: TGTGCCAGCAGCCTTGACACCAATCAGCCCCAGCATTTT. V and J are TRBV5-5 and TRBJ1-5; no clear D. From germline, CDR1 is SGHKS and CDR2 YYEKEE (reference sequence). The CDR3 is 13 residues long. The V end was cut by 4 bases, the J end by 3 bases, with 8 bases between.

The CDR3 spells CATSARDTWYEQYF. CDR3 bases: TGTGCCACCAGTGCCCGGGACACTTGGTACGAGCAGTACTTC. This chain joins TRBV24-1 and TRBJ2-7; the D gene is possibly TRBD1 (6 bases). V lost 5 bases and J 4 bases, leaving 14 bases between the germline ends. CDR3 length: 14 amino acids. Germline V gene data show CDR1 as KGHDR and CDR2 as SFDVKD.

This clone appeared a few times. This chain links TRBV29-1 with TRBJ2-5; maybe TRBD2 (7 bases). With 3 bases removed from V and 1 base from J, the gap between germline ends came to 18 bases. Germline assignment: CDR1 SQVTM and CDR2 ANQGSEA. This CDR3 contains 16 residues. CDR3 nucleotides: TGCAGCGTTGATATCCTCGGGGGCGGGGGCCAAGAGACCCAGTACTTC. This codes for CSVDILGGGGQETQYF.

This chain links TRBV5-1 with TRBJ2-1, with TRBD2 identical over 7 bases. Germline trimming cut 1 base from V and 5 bases from J; bases unmatched to any gene: 3. Germline V gene sequence: CDR1 SGHRS, CDR2 YFSETQ. The CDR3 spans 14 residues. CDR3 region: CASSLFAGDNEQFF. The CDR3 DNA follows: TGCGCCAGCAGCTTGTTTGCGGGAGACAATGAGCAGTTCTTC.

The V and J genes are TRBV5-1 and TRBJ1-5; D is ambiguous. Germline loops: CDR1 SGHRS, CDR2 YFSETQ. This CDR3 contains 14 residues. Deletions cut 4 bases from V and 0 bases from J, with 8 bases between. The CDR3 nucleotides read TGCGCCAGCAGCCTGGGTCTTAGCAATCAGCCCCAGCATTTT. Translated: CASSLGLSNQPQHF.

Written as DNA, the CDR3 is TGTGCCATCAGTGAGTCTCTCCCGGGACAGGTTACCTACAATGAGCAGTTCTTC. The encoded protein is CAISESLPGQVTYNEQFF. The rearrangement links TRBV10-3 to TRBJ2-1, with 8 bases fitting TRBD1. There are 18 residues in the CDR3. V lost 0 bases, J lost 2 bases, and 9 bases stayed unmatched. Per germline, CDR1 ENHRY and CDR2 SYGVKD.

The V call is TRBV5-1, the J call TRBJ2-5; 7 nucleotides align to TRBD1. The junction had 5 bases not matched to a gene; V was cut back by 3 bases and J by 6 bases. In germline, CDR1 is SGHRS, CDR2 YFSETQ. The CDR3 covers 13 residues. The CDR3 DNA follows: TGCGCCAGCAGCTCGAGACAGGGCCAGACCCAGTACTTC. Amino acid sequence: CASSSRQGQTQYF.

The chain links TRBV6-5 to TRBJ2-2; a weak D match, TRBD1 (5 bases). This CDR3 contains 15 residues. V lost 0 bases, J lost 5 bases, and 10 bases lay in between. The V gene's germline CDR1 is MNHEY and CDR2 SVGAGI. The CDR3 here is CASSYSQGWTGELFF. The CDR3, as DNA: TGTGCCAGCAGTTACTCCCAGGGATGGACCGGGGAGCTGTTTTTT.

CDR3 loop: CASSLAGSDYEQYV. The DNA for the CDR3 is TGTGCCAGCAGCTTAGCGGGCTCAGACTACGAGCAGTACGTC. V gene TRBV7-8 combines with J gene TRBJ2-7, with unresolved D. Germline V lookup: CDR1 SGHVS, CDR2 FQNEAQ. The CDR3 runs 14 residues. Trimming removed 0 bases at V and 3 bases at J, with 9 bases between.